This T cell receptor (beta chain) was sequenced for a study of cytomegalovirus exposure and HLA in healthy donors. Germline V gene sequence: CDR1 SGHVS, CDR2 FNYEAQ. V dropped 1 base and J dropped 9 bases, with 10 bases sitting between them. This CDR3 contains 12 residues. Nominally healthy donors were sampled, though unrecorded immune exposures were likely. The PCR was carried out with 60 Vbeta primers and 13 Jbeta primers. Clones were read by immunoSEQ multiplex PCR, and TCRdb kept only the in-frame ones, dropping some. The table lists 150,000 to 200,000 clones, less than 85% of them singletons. The chain carries TRBV7-6 and TRBJ2-7; no clear D gene. The TCR originated in a man in his late teens or twenties in good health and CMV-seronegative. The specimen was PBMCs. CDR3 coding DNA: TGTGCCAGCAGCTTAGAATGGAGTAGGCAGTACTTC. Protein: CASSLEWSRQYF.